The clone carrying this T cell receptor (beta chain) was recorded at least ten times. As yet, its antigen is unknown. The sample is drawn from a study of early T cells in non-severe SARS-CoV-2 infection. The study's findings and limits: There was a bias toward anti-spike CD8 responses in VDJdb matching, which missed private and CD4 specificities.

Using its own MiXCR run on the 5' RACE reads, TCRdb lists one record per CDR3 protein. The sample yields tens of thousands of distinct CDR3 sequences, 6% to 7% seen once. Unmatched junction bases numbered 2, after V lost 6 bases and J lost 0 bases. The CDR3 has 14 amino acids. CDR1 and CDR2 from the germline V gene are LNHDA and SQIVND (reference sequence). V and J are TRBV19 and TRBJ2-3, with 8 bases lining up with TRBD2. Specimen: whole blood. The sequence came from an adult who was a healthcare worker with PCR-confirmed SARS-CoV-2 infection or an uninfected control (not recorded which). This CDR3 is CASRRTSSTDTQYF. The CDR3 DNA is TGTGCCAGTAGAAGGACTAGCAGCACAGATACGCAGTATTTT.